These 23 T cell receptor beta chains came from one sample sequenced in a study of T cell responses to AZD1222 COVID-19 vaccine. Produced via immunoSEQ multiplex PCR; TCRdb's table is partial and in-frame only. The sample holds 98,000 or so clones, about nine tenths seen once. The sample here was peripheral blood, taken 28 days after the second AZD1222 dose. Receptor source: an adult who received the AZD1222 COVID-19 vaccine.

The chain joins TRBV27 to TRBJ2-1, with no clear D. V lost 6 bases to trimming and J lost 5 bases, with 20 bases between them. CDR3 length: 16 residues. Germline lookup yields CDR1 MNHEY and CDR2 SMNVEV (reference sequence). The CDR3: CASSPDLGLLHNEQFF. The CDR3 coding sequence is TGTGCCAGCAGCCCAGACCTAGGTTTACTCCACAATGAGCAGTTCTTC.

The rearrangement links TRBV10-1 to TRBJ2-1; 9 bases are shared with TRBD2. After removal of 6 bases from V and 4 bases from J, the junction contained 7 bases not matched to a gene. The CDR3 is 15 amino acids. Germline CDR1 WNHNN, CDR2 SYGVQD (reference sequence). CDR3 protein: CASSPQTSGYNEQFF. In DNA, the CDR3 is TGCGCCAGCAGCCCTCAGACTAGCGGATACAATGAGCAGTTCTTC.

The chain joins TRBV5-1 to TRBJ1-4, with D unresolved. Germline CDR1 SGHRS, CDR2 YFSETQ. Trimming left V 4 bases short and J 8 bases short, with 15 bases between. The CDR3 covers 14 residues. Here the CDR3 DNA reads TGCGCCAGCAGCCCCGGGCCGGGTCCGGAAAAACTGTTTTTT. Translation gives CASSPGPGPEKLFF.

The rearrangement uses TRBV19 and TRBJ1-3; D possibly corresponds to TRBD1 (5 bases). V lost 7 bases and J lost 0, with 19 bases in between. The CDR3 extends over 17 amino acids. The germline V gene encodes CDR1 LNHDA and CDR2 SQIVND (reference sequence). The CDR3 nucleotides read TGTGCCAGTAAATCTCAGCCGGGGGTGATCTCTGGAAACACCATATATTTT. The encoded protein is CASKSQPGVISGNTIYF. Full variable domain (outside the CDR3, taken from reference TRBV19 and TRBJ1-3): DGGITQSPKYLFRKEGQNVTLSCEQNLNHDAMYWYRQDPGQGLRLIYYSQIVNDFQKGDIAEGYSVSREKKESFPLTVTSAQKNPTAFYLCASKSQPGVISGNTIYFGEGSWLTVV.

The gene calls are TRBV19 and TRBJ1-5; D uncertain. CDR1 is LNHDA, CDR2 SQIVND, per germline (reference sequence). Trimming stripped 2 bases from V and 7 bases from J, with 12 bases between. The CDR3 length is 14 residues. In DNA, the CDR3 is TGTGCCAGTAGTATACGGGAGATTGAGCAGCCCCAGCATTTT. This encodes CASSIREIEQPQHF.

This clone showed up just once. The rearrangement links TRBV7-2 to TRBJ2-1; a possible D gene is TRBD2 (6 bases). The CDR3 runs 13 residues. V shed 11 bases and J shed 0 bases, with 11 bases lying between them. Per germline, CDR1 SGHTA and CDR2 FQGNSA. The CDR3 DNA follows: TGTGCCGGCCGGGACTTCTCCTACAATGAGCAGTTCTTC. This encodes CAGRDFSYNEQFF.

This chain links TRBV14 with TRBJ2-3; unclear D gene. CDR1 is SGHDN and CDR2 is FVKESK in the germline V gene. The length of the CDR3 is 14 residues. V lost 1 base and J lost 5, with 10 bases in between. CDR3 region: CASSQGTSLDTQYF. The CDR3 nucleotides read TGTGCCAGCAGCCAAGGGACCTCGTTAGATACGCAGTATTTT.

The V and J genes are TRBV3-1 (or the pseudogene TRBV3-2) and TRBJ1-1; no clear D. This CDR3 is built from 14 residues. V gave up 0 bases and J gave up 2 bases, with 7 bases separating them. Germline CDR1 LGHDT, CDR2 YNNKEL (reference sequence). CDR3: CASSQDLPNTEAFF. Written as DNA, the CDR3 is TGTGCCAGCAGCCAAGATCTCCCTAACACTGAAGCTTTCTTT.

The genes are TRBV30 and TRBJ1-1, with D maybe TRBD1 (5 bases). V dropped 7 bases and J dropped 1 base, with 16 bases sitting between them. CDR1 GTSNPN and CDR2 SVGIG come from the germline V gene (reference sequence). CDR3 length: 14 residues. The CDR3 loop reads CAFGGGEWNTEAFF. CDR3 sequence (DNA): TGTGCCTTCGGCGGGGGGGAATGGAACACTGAAGCTTTCTTT.

CDR3 in amino acids: CASSEAGVWTEAFF. The CDR3, as DNA: TGTGCCAGCAGTGAAGCTGGGGTGTGGACTGAAGCTTTCTTT. V and J are TRBV6-1 and TRBJ1-1; D call uncertain. Germline V gene lookup returns CDR1 MNHNS and CDR2 SASEGT. Trimming left V 0 bases short and J 5 bases short, with 10 bases between. This CDR3 comprises 14 residues.

The chain uses TRBV28 and TRBJ1-3, with a possible D match to TRBD1 (5 bases). CDR3 length: 12 residues. Per germline, CDR1 MDHEN and CDR2 SYDVKM. V dropped 1 base and J dropped 11 bases, with 9 bases sitting between them. For the CDR3, the DNA is TGTGCCAGCAGTTTATTCGGGGGATCCATATATTTT. Translation gives CASSLFGGSIYF.

This sequence joins TRBV3-1 (or the pseudogene TRBV3-2) and TRBJ2-1; no firm D call. The ends were cut back, 4 bases at V and 6 bases at J, with 4 bases in the middle. The CDR3 extends over 11 amino acids. Germline V gene sequence: CDR1 LGHDT, CDR2 YNNKEL (reference sequence). The CDR3 DNA reads TGTGCCAGCAGCCGGAGCAATGAGCAGTTCTTC. It is translated as CASSRSNEQFF.

This clone was detected only once. The J gene is TRBJ1-1, the V gene TRBV18; D uncertain. The CDR3 spans 14 residues. The germline V and J ends were trimmed by 3 bases and 5 bases, with 13 bases remaining between them. CDR1 and CDR2 (germline): KGHSH, LQKENI. The CDR3 region has the DNA TGTGCCAGCTCACCGAACGAAGTCCGTACTGAAGCTTTCTTT. This sequence encodes CASSPNEVRTEAFF.

V usage is TRBV6-5 and J usage is TRBJ2-2; D gene ambiguous. V lost 3 bases and J 2 bases, leaving 4 bases between the germline ends. Per the germline V gene, CDR1 is MNHEY and CDR2 is SVGAGI. This CDR3 has 13 residues. The CDR3 here is CASSYDNTGELFF. The CDR3 DNA reads TGTGCCAGCAGTTATGATAACACCGGGGAGCTGTTTTTT.

The chain uses TRBV5-5 and TRBJ2-7; the match to TRBD2 covers 8 bases. The CDR3 totals 14 residues. After removal of 5 bases from V and 5 bases from J, the junction contained 9 bases not matched to a gene. The V gene's germline CDR1 is SGHKS and CDR2 YYEKEE (reference sequence). This chain's CDR3 is CASSRSGSSNEQYF. The CDR3 DNA follows: TGTGCCAGCAGTCGAAGCGGGAGTAGTAACGAGCAGTACTTC.

V is TRBV11-2 and J is TRBJ2-7; weak D call: TRBD1 (5 bases). Germline V gives CDR1 SGHAT, CDR2 FQNNGV. This CDR3 has 12 amino acids. V lost 6 bases and J lost 4, with 10 bases in between. CDR3 residues: CASRGVDYEQYF. In nucleotides, the CDR3 is TGTGCCAGCAGAGGGGTGGATTACGAGCAGTACTTC.

The chain links TRBV27 to TRBJ2-1; the match to TRBD2 covers 8 bases. The CDR3 totals 16 residues. With V trimmed by 5 bases and J by 4 bases, 10 bases remained unmatched. In germline, CDR1 is MNHEY, CDR2 SMNVEV (reference sequence). CDR3 DNA: TGTGCCAGCAGTCCCTCGGGGGGGGAGTCATACAATGAGCAGTTCTTC. Translation gives CASSPSGGESYNEQFF.

This chain connects TRBV27 to TRBJ1-3; the D is unclear. The CDR3 sequence is 14 residues long. Germline values: CDR1 MNHEY, CDR2 SMNVEV (reference sequence). Trimming cost V 2 bases and J 4 bases, with 9 bases left between them. This CDR3 reads CASSLSRRGNTIYF. In nucleotides, the CDR3 is TGTGCCAGCAGTTTAAGTCGAAGAGGAAACACCATATATTTT.

This clone was detected once. This chain uses TRBV4-2 with TRBJ1-6; weak D call: TRBD1 (5 bases). Trimming removed 0 bases at V and 6 bases at J, with 15 bases between. Germline V gene sequence: CDR1 LGHNA, CDR2 YNFKEQ. The CDR3 length is 17 residues. Here the CDR3 DNA reads TGTGCCAGCAGCCAAGATCCCCAGGGAGGTCTTAATTCACCCCTCCACTTT. Encoded protein: CASSQDPQGGLNSPLHF.

The chain carries TRBV6-2 or TRBV6-3 and TRBJ2-3; the match to TRBD1 covers 7 bases. Germline V gene data show CDR1 as MNHEY and CDR2 as SVGEGT. V lost 4 bases, J lost 0 bases, and 4 bases stayed unmatched. This CDR3 has 15 amino acids. CDR3 in DNA: TGTGCCAGCAGTTTGGGACAGTCTAGCACAGATACGCAGTATTTT. This translates into CASSLGQSSTDTQYF.

This clone was detected once. Other DNA sequences of this sample code for an identical CDR3. The chain uses TRBV10-3 and TRBJ1-3; TRBD1 is a possible D gene (5 bases). The germline V gene encodes CDR1 ENHRY and CDR2 SYGVKD. V was clipped by 6 bases and J by 0 bases, with 9 bases between them. The CDR3 totals 14 residues. Here the CDR3 reads CAIRPDSSGNTIYF. The CDR3 DNA sequence: TGTGCCATCAGACCTGACAGCTCTGGAAACACCATATATTTT.

Details on this clone: Different DNA sequences within this sample yield the same CDR3. The chain carries TRBV9 and TRBJ1-1; D not resolved. Per germline, CDR1 SGDLS and CDR2 YYNGEE. Between the trimmed V and J ends, which lost 0 bases and 1 base, there was a span of 4 bases. CDR3 size: 13 residues. CDR3 amino acids: CASSVGSNTEAFF. In nucleotides, the CDR3 is TGTGCCAGCAGCGTAGGTTCGAACACTGAAGCTTTCTTT.

This clone appeared a few times. This chain links TRBV9 with TRBJ2-7; D possibly corresponds to TRBD1 (5 bases). Trimming removed 3 bases from V and 0 bases from J, with 16 bases in between. The CDR3 has 16 residues. The V gene's germline CDR1 is SGDLS and CDR2 YYNGEE. The CDR3 protein is CASSESSGGHSYEQYF. The CDR3 coding sequence is TGTGCCAGCAGCGAGTCGTCCGGCGGACACTCCTACGAGCAGTACTTC.